Presented here are 29 T cell receptor beta chains from one specimen sequenced in a study of T-cell memory formation after mild COVID-19. In TCRdb, the 5' RACE reads were re-called with MiXCR into one record per CDR3 protein. The repertoire holds 150,000 or so distinct CDR3 sequences, with about 14% as singletons. Sequencing was done on a sample of PBMCs or a T cell subset sorted from them (not recorded which). These receptor sequences come from an adult woman who had mild COVID-19 (a few samples of this study predate the infection). Cell type and time point are not known.

The chain recombines TRBV7-8 with TRBJ2-4; 9 positions agree with TRBD2. With V trimmed by 5 bases and J by 5 bases, 13 bases remained unmatched. The CDR3 is made up of 17 amino acids. Germline values: CDR1 SGHVS, CDR2 FQNEAQ. CDR3 residues: CASSPSGTPAGENIQYF. As DNA, the CDR3 is TGTGCCAGCAGCCCTAGCGGGACGCCCGCTGGGGAAAACATTCAGTACTTC.

The J gene is TRBJ2-1, the V gene TRBV12-3 or TRBV12-4, with 9 bases identical to TRBD1. V trimming: 2 bases; J trimming: 3 bases; junction bases outside the gene matches: 2. The CDR3 runs 15 residues. The CDR3: CASSLWDRVYNEQFF. The CDR3 bases are TGTGCCAGCAGTTTATGGGACAGGGTCTACAATGAGCAGTTCTTC.

This clonotype turned up a few times. This chain uses TRBV6-2 or TRBV6-3 with TRBJ2-7; no clear D. The CDR3 is 14 amino acids. Germline CDR1 and CDR2: MNHEY and SVGEGT. Trimming shortened V by 6 bases and J by 3 bases, and 15 bases separated the two germline ends. The CDR3 DNA reads as TGTGCCAGCAGCACTCCGGGCCGGATCTACGAGCAGTACTTC. Its protein product is CASSTPGRIYEQYF.

The rearrangement links TRBV12-3 or TRBV12-4 to TRBJ2-3; D tentatively reads TRBD1 or TRBD2 (5 bases each). The length of the CDR3 is 15 residues. Between the trimmed V and J ends, which lost 6 bases and 4 bases, there was a span of 17 bases. The CDR3 spells CASSSGASGSDTQYF. The CDR3 nucleotides are TGTGCCAGCAGCTCCGGGGCGAGCGGATCAGATACGCAGTATTTT.

There are a few counts of this clonotype. The J gene is TRBJ1-1, the V gene TRBV19, with no clear D. V was trimmed by 4 bases and J by 3 bases, leaving 9 bases between them. The length of the CDR3 is 13 residues. In germline, CDR1 is LNHDA, CDR2 SQIVND (reference sequence). The CDR3 sequence: CASSTRLDTEAFF. As DNA, the CDR3 is TGTGCCAGTAGTACTCGACTCGACACTGAAGCTTTCTTT. The variable domain in full, with the rest retrieved from reference TRBV19 and TRBJ1-1, is DGGITQSPKYLFRKEGQNVTLSCEQNLNHDAMYWYRQDPGQGLRLIYYSQIVNDFQKGDIAEGYSVSREKKESFPLTVTSAQKNPTAFYLCASSTRLDTEAFFGQGTRLTVV.

The chain has TRBV29-1 and TRBJ2-5; 11 nucleotides agree with TRBD1. V lost 4 bases, J lost 3 bases, and 7 bases stayed unmatched. The CDR3 consists of 15 residues. CDR1 is SQVTM and CDR2 is ANQGSEA in the germline V gene. The CDR3 DNA sequence: TGCAGCGTTGGTGAGGGACAGGGGGTTAAAGAGACCCAGTACTTC. It encodes CSVGEGQGVKETQYF. The whole variable domain, remainder taken from reference TRBV29-1 and TRBJ2-5, is SAVISQKPSRDICQRGTSLTIQCQVDSQVTMMFWYRQQPGQSLTLIATANQGSEATYESGFVIDKFPISRPNLTFSTLTVSNMSPEDSSIYLCSVGEGQGVKETQYFGPGTRLLVL.

The rearrangement links TRBV20-1 to TRBJ1-2, with 7 nucleotides matching TRBD1. CDR1 is DFQATT and CDR2 is SNEGSKA in the germline V gene (reference sequence). This CDR3 has 14 residues. J lost 7 bases, V lost 6 bases, and 14 bases had no gene match. The CDR3 sequence: CSAAKLTAGGGYTF. The DNA of the CDR3 is TGCAGTGCCGCCAAACTGACCGCAGGGGGTGGCTACACCTTC.

CDR3 coding DNA: TGTGCCAGCAGCTTGGGGAGGACAGGGCCTAACTATGGCTACACCTTC. It yields the protein CASSLGRTGPNYGYTF. The chain recombines TRBV5-6 with TRBJ1-2; 8 nucleotides match TRBD1. V dropped 0 bases and J dropped 0; count of bases not matched to a gene: 4. The CDR3 has 16 residues. Germline loops: CDR1 SGHDT, CDR2 YYEEEE.

The chain joins TRBV20-1 to TRBJ1-2; 8 bases fit TRBD1. Per germline, CDR1 DFQATT and CDR2 SNEGSKA (reference sequence). The CDR3 length is 13 residues. With V trimmed by 6 bases and J by 4 bases, 7 bases remained unmatched. The CDR3 DNA follows: TGCAGTGCCCTAGGACAGGGTGGCTATGGCTACACCTTC. Its protein product is CSALGQGGYGYTF.

This clonotype was counted ten times or more. The chain has TRBV20-1 and TRBJ2-1; the D call may be TRBD1 or TRBD2 (5 bases each). V lost 5 bases, J lost 10 bases, and 21 bases lay in between. The CDR3 sequence is 14 residues long. Germline V gene sequence: CDR1 DFQATT, CDR2 SNEGSKA (reference sequence). CDR3 nucleotides: TGCAGTGCTCACCCCGGGACGAAAAAAGGGGAGCAGTTCTTC. The encoded protein is CSAHPGTKKGEQFF.

In its sample, this clonotype was seen a few times. The chain joins TRBV20-1 to TRBJ1-2, with 8 bases fitting TRBD1. This CDR3 is built from 13 residues. With 6 bases clipped from V and 4 bases from J, the junction kept 7 bases outside the gene matches. CDR1 DFQATT and CDR2 SNEGSKA come from the germline V gene (reference sequence). The CDR3 nucleotides read TGCAGTGCCTGGGGACAGGACCGCTATGGCTACACCTTC. It is translated as CSAWGQDRYGYTF.

This clonotype has more than one count but fewer than ten. V usage is TRBV29-1 and J usage is TRBJ1-1; D is uncertain. The V and J ends lost 4 bases and 3 bases respectively, with 6 bases between them. Germline assignment: CDR1 SQVTM and CDR2 ANQGSEA. CDR3 length: 11 residues. The CDR3, as DNA: TGCAGCGTTGCCTTCGACACTGAAGCTTTCTTT. Translation gives CSVAFDTEAFF.

This clonotype was seen at least ten times. This rearrangement joins TRBV20-1 to TRBJ2-1; tentative D call: TRBD2 (5 bases). The germline V and J ends were trimmed by 6 bases and 1 base, with 19 bases remaining between them. CDR3 length equals 16 residues. CDR1 is DFQATT and CDR2 is SNEGSKA in the germline V gene (reference sequence). This CDR3 is CSARWEWRISYNEQFF. CDR3 sequence (DNA): TGCAGTGCACGCTGGGAGTGGCGGATATCCTACAATGAGCAGTTCTTC.

The chain couples TRBV12-3 or TRBV12-4 to TRBJ2-3; weak D call: TRBD2 (8 bases). Trimming stripped 1 base from V and 6 bases from J, with 32 bases between. The CDR3 loop spans 21 amino acids. CDR3: CASSLGDRIFTSGTLRDTQYF. Here the CDR3 DNA reads TGTGCCAGCAGTTTAGGGGACAGAATATTCACTAGCGGCACCCTAAGGGATACGCAGTATTTT.

This clonotype has only a few counts. The CDR3 DNA follows: TGTGCCAGCAGCTTCGCTTCCGGGACAGGCGAATACGAGCAGTACTTC. Translated: CASSFASGTGEYEQYF. The chain employs TRBV11-3 and TRBJ2-7, with 8 bases matching TRBD1. The germline V gene has CDR1 SGHNT and CDR2 YENEEA. J was trimmed by 4 bases and V by 3 bases; bases with no gene match: 11. The CDR3 loop spans 16 amino acids.

In its sample, this clonotype was seen a few times. The chain couples TRBV20-1 to TRBJ2-3; 12 nucleotides agree with TRBD2. This CDR3 has 14 residues. Unmatched junction bases numbered 3, after V lost 6 bases and J lost 2 bases. The germline V gene encodes CDR1 DFQATT and CDR2 SNEGSKA (reference sequence). The CDR3 DNA is TGCAGTGCAGGACTAGCGGGGATCACAGATACGCAGTATTTT. The encoded protein is CSAGLAGITDTQYF.

This clonotype showed up many times. The rearrangement links TRBV4-2 to TRBJ2-7; TRBD1 is a possible D gene (5 bases). Germline CDR1 and CDR2: LGHNA and YNFKEQ. V was clipped by 6 bases and J by 7 bases, with 16 bases between them. The CDR3 sequence is 13 residues long. CDR3 sequence: CASRVQGTGEQYF. The CDR3 nucleotides read TGTGCCAGCAGGGTGCAGGGTACTGGAGAGCAGTACTTC.

The chain links TRBV12-3 or TRBV12-4 to TRBJ2-4; 7 nucleotides agree with TRBD1. The CDR3 loop spans 16 amino acids. Unmatched junction bases numbered 8, after V lost 5 bases and J lost 1 base. The CDR3 region is CASSHTGARAKNIQYF. The CDR3 DNA reads TGTGCCAGCAGTCACACAGGGGCTAGGGCCAAAAACATTCAGTACTTC.

This clonotype was seen more than once but under ten times. The rearrangement links TRBV7-8 to TRBJ2-2; TRBD1 matches at 9 bases. Germline V gene lookup returns CDR1 SGHVS and CDR2 FQNEAQ. The length of the CDR3 is 18 residues. The ends lost 0 bases at V and 1 base at J; junction bases unmatched: 6. In DNA form, the CDR3 reads TGTGCCAGCAGCTTAGCTCGGGACAGGGCATGGAACACCGGGGAGCTGTTTTTT. Translation gives CASSLARDRAWNTGELFF.

This clonotype was recorded a few times. The chain carries TRBV12-3 or TRBV12-4 and TRBJ2-7; D possibly corresponds to TRBD1 (6 bases). Trimming removed 6 bases from V and 0 bases from J, with 12 bases in between. The CDR3 consists of 14 residues. The CDR3 DNA reads as TGTGCCAGCAGCACCACAGGGAGCTCCTACGAGCAGTACTTC. Amino acid sequence: CASSTTGSSYEQYF.

The chain couples TRBV12-3 or TRBV12-4 to TRBJ2-3; possibly TRBD2 for D (6 bases). The V end was cut by 6 bases, the J end by 8 bases, with 24 bases between. This CDR3 is 16 amino acids long. CDR3: CASSLRLVGMFGTQYF. The CDR3 coding sequence is TGTGCCAGCAGCCTTCGACTAGTTGGCATGTTTGGTACGCAGTATTTT.

The table lists this clonotype with a few counts. The chain is built from TRBV7-9 and TRBJ1-1; D remains ambiguous. Per the germline V gene, CDR1 is SEHNR and CDR2 is FQNEAQ (reference sequence). V was shortened by 2 bases and J by 4 bases, with 5 bases between the two germline ends. The CDR3 runs to 12 residues. CDR3 DNA sequence: TGTGCCAGCAGCTTAACTACCACTGAAGCTTTCTTT. Translated, it gives CASSLTTTEAFF.

The chain recombines TRBV19 with TRBJ2-2; D is perhaps TRBD1 (6 bases). The CDR3 consists of 14 residues. V lost 8 bases to trimming and J lost 1 base, with 11 bases between them. The V gene's germline CDR1 is LNHDA and CDR2 SQIVND (reference sequence). CDR3 amino acids: CASLQGGNTGELFF. CDR3 DNA: TGTGCCAGTCTACAGGGTGGGAACACCGGGGAGCTGTTTTTT. The full variable domain, completed using reference TRBV19 and TRBJ2-2, is DGGITQSPKYLFRKEGQNVTLSCEQNLNHDAMYWYRQDPGQGLRLIYYSQIVNDFQKGDIAEGYSVSREKKESFPLTVTSAQKNPTAFYLCASLQGGNTGELFFGEGSRLTVL.

This clonotype has more than one count but fewer than ten. The rearrangement uses TRBV5-1 and TRBJ1-1; possible D gene TRBD1, 6 bases. CDR1 SGHRS and CDR2 YFSETQ come from the germline V gene. The ends were cut back, 4 bases at V and 2 bases at J, with 12 bases in the middle. The CDR3 contains 14 residues. CDR3 residues: CASSPRTANTEAFF. The CDR3, as DNA: TGCGCCAGCAGCCCCAGGACAGCAAACACTGAAGCTTTCTTT.

The sample holds a few counts of this clonotype. V gene TRBV29-1 combines with J gene TRBJ2-7, with D perhaps matching TRBD2 (5 bases). V was cut by 0 bases and J by 3 bases, with 12 bases left in between. Looked up from germline, CDR1 is SQVTM and CDR2 is ANQGSEA. This CDR3 spans 14 amino acids. The CDR3 sequence: CSVEDGVRGYEQYF. The CDR3 bases are TGCAGCGTTGAAGATGGGGTCCGGGGCTACGAGCAGTACTTC.

V usage is TRBV20-1 and J usage is TRBJ1-1; D is unresolved. The CDR3 sequence is 13 residues long. The germline V gene has CDR1 DFQATT and CDR2 SNEGSKA (reference sequence). With 4 bases removed from V and 0 bases from J, the gap between germline ends came to 9 bases. CDR3 in amino acids: CSATLQVNTEAFF. The CDR3 bases are TGCAGTGCTACCCTTCAGGTGAACACTGAAGCTTTCTTT.

This chain joins TRBV29-1 and TRBJ2-1; a weak D match, TRBD2 (6 bases). CDR3 length: 16 amino acids. The V end was cut by 4 bases, the J end by 1 base, with 17 bases between. CDR1 SQVTM and CDR2 ANQGSEA come from the germline V gene. CDR3 nucleotide sequence: TGCAGCGTTGGGAAAGTAGGAGGGAGGTCCTACAATGAGCAGTTCTTC. Its translation: CSVGKVGGRSYNEQFF.

This chain joins TRBV9 and TRBJ1-5; unclear D gene. The V end was cut by 0 bases, the J end by 2 bases, with 3 bases between. The CDR3 runs to 13 residues. The germline V gene has CDR1 SGDLS and CDR2 YYNGEE. Here the CDR3 DNA reads TGTGCCAGCAGCGTAGATGGCAATCAGCCCCAGCATTTT. As protein: CASSVDGNQPQHF.

This clonotype turned up a few times. The rearrangement joins TRBV5-1 to TRBJ2-3; 9 positions agree with TRBD1. There are 17 residues in the CDR3. Germline CDR1 is SGHRS and CDR2 is YFSETQ. The V segment lost 0 bases and the J segment 0 bases; nucleotides outside the gene matches: 5. CDR3 in amino acids: CASSLAMGTGSTDTQYF. CDR3 sequence (DNA): TGCGCCAGCAGCTTGGCCATGGGGACAGGGAGCACAGATACGCAGTATTTT.